A single sample gave rise to the 18 T cell receptor beta chains below, sequenced in a study of human T cells and chemical hapten exposure. TCRdb re-derived calls from the RACE reads in MiXCR, one entry per CDR3 protein. The data contain a few hundred thousand distinct CDR3 sequences, about 5% of them singletons. Regarding time point: pre-sensitization, week 0. Treatment reported: therapeutic diphenylcyclopropenone sensitization with weekly scalp DPC. The sequences come from whole blood, collected in connection with sensitization to the hapten diphenylcyclopropenone (DPC). These TCRs come from a woman between 18 and 29 years old with alopecia areata. Some clones in this sample may be carry-over from other donors' samples.

This clonotype was detected ten times or more. This rearrangement joins TRBV5-1 to TRBJ2-1; the D call may be TRBD1 or TRBD2 (5 bases each). Trimming left V 0 bases short and J 16 bases short, with 14 bases between. The length of the CDR3 is 12 residues. The germline V gene encodes CDR1 SGHRS and CDR2 YFSETQ. For the CDR3, the DNA is TGCGCCAGCAGCTTGGGGGGACCGGGATCCTTCTTC. Its protein product is CASSLGGPGSFF.

This chain uses TRBV6-2 or TRBV6-3 with TRBJ2-3; D possibly corresponds to TRBD2 (6 bases). Per germline, CDR1 MNHEY and CDR2 SVGEGT. The CDR3 extends over 15 amino acids. V shed 4 bases and J shed 1 base, with 12 bases lying between them. The CDR3 region is CASSSSQRGTDTQYF. The CDR3 region has the DNA TGTGCCAGCAGTTCAAGTCAGCGGGGCACAGATACGCAGTATTTT.

There are a few counts of this clonotype. This rearrangement joins TRBV7-9 to TRBJ2-5, with 9 bases lining up with TRBD2. In germline, CDR1 is SEHNR, CDR2 FQNEAQ (reference sequence). CDR3 length: 17 residues. Unmatched junction bases numbered 10, after V lost 2 bases and J lost 3 bases. The CDR3, as DNA: TGTGCCAGCAGCTTACTTGACGCGGGGGGGCAGGAAGAGACCCAGTACTTC. Translation gives CASSLLDAGGQEETQYF.

This clonotype was detected once. A much larger clone differs from this one at a single base, so this may be a read error. The rearrangement links TRBV6-5 to TRBJ2-7, with TRBD1 matching over 11 bases. The CDR3 length is 14 residues. The germline V gene encodes CDR1 MNHEY and CDR2 SVGAGI. CDR3 coding DNA: TGTGCCAGCGGTTACGGGACAGGGGGTTTCGAGCAGTACTTC. It specifies CASGYGTGGFEQYF.

This clonotype was picked up a small number of times. The V and J genes are TRBV6-5 and TRBJ1-6; D remains unclear. The germline V and J ends were trimmed by 4 bases and 5 bases, with 6 bases remaining between them. The germline V gene encodes CDR1 MNHEY and CDR2 SVGAGI. CDR3 size: 13 residues. The CDR3 loop is CASSWQNNSPLHF. As DNA, the CDR3 is TGTGCCAGCAGTTGGCAGAATAATTCACCCCTCCACTTT.

The gene calls are TRBV6-5 and TRBJ2-7; 13 nucleotides line up with TRBD2. Germline CDR1 and CDR2: MNHEY and SVGAGI. The trim removed 5 bases at V and 2 bases at J, leaving 6 bases unmatched. The CDR3 consists of 16 residues. CDR3 in amino acids: CASSTAGLAGAYEQYF. CDR3 in DNA: TGTGCCAGCAGTACCGCAGGACTAGCGGGGGCCTACGAGCAGTACTTC.

This clonotype showed up many times. J is TRBJ2-2 and V is TRBV12-3 or TRBV12-4, with D perhaps matching TRBD1 or TRBD2 (5 bases each). The germline V and J ends were trimmed by 5 bases and 1 base, with 11 bases remaining between them. The CDR3 runs to 15 residues. The CDR3 here is CASSPGTVNTGELFF. CDR3 sequence (DNA): TGTGCCAGCAGTCCCGGGACGGTGAACACCGGGGAGCTGTTTTTT.

This clonotype appeared many times. This chain joins TRBV28 and TRBJ2-4, with 11 bases identical to TRBD2. Unmatched junction bases numbered 6, after V lost 11 bases and J lost 0 bases. The germline V gene has CDR1 MDHEN and CDR2 SYDVKM. There are 15 residues in the CDR3. In DNA form, the CDR3 reads TGTGCCTGCGCACTAGCGGGGGTAGCCAAAAACATTCAGTACTTC. Residues: CACALAGVAKNIQYF.

In its sample, this clonotype was seen many times. The chain combines TRBV29-1 with TRBJ2-3; D remains ambiguous. The CDR3 contains 10 residues. The germline V gene has CDR1 SQVTM and CDR2 ANQGSEA. The V and J ends lost 7 bases and 1 base respectively, with 3 bases between them. The CDR3 loop reads CSGGTDTQYF. CDR3 nucleotide sequence: TGCAGCGGGGGCACAGATACGCAGTATTTT.

This clonotype was picked up a small number of times. This likely stems from a read error, as it lies one base from a far larger clone. The rearrangement joins TRBV6-6 to TRBJ2-2; D gene uncertain. This CDR3 has 12 residues. In germline, CDR1 is MNHNY, CDR2 SVGAGI (reference sequence). Between the trimmed V and J ends, which lost 6 bases and 6 bases, there was a span of 8 bases. DNA of the CDR3: TGTGCCAGCAGCCTCTACCCCGGGGAGCTGTTTTTT. Its protein product is CASSLYPGELFF.

This chain joins TRBV2 and TRBJ1-6; the D is unclear. This CDR3 is 13 amino acids long. Per germline, CDR1 SNHLY and CDR2 FYNNEI. Trimming stripped 7 bases from V and 10 bases from J, with 14 bases between. This chain's CDR3 is CASIPGGVSPLHF. CDR3 DNA sequence: TGTGCCAGCATCCCAGGAGGCGTGTCACCCCTCCACTTT.

The rearrangement links TRBV5-1 to TRBJ2-7; TRBD2 matches at 10 bases. V shed 0 bases, J shed 6 bases, and the junction held 3 bases outside the gene matches. This CDR3 contains 14 residues. Germline CDR1 and CDR2: SGHRS and YFSETQ. CDR3 nucleotides: TGCGCCAGCAGCTTGGAGGGACTAGCGTCCGAGCAGTACTTC. Protein sequence: CASSLEGLASEQYF.

This clonotype was seen ten or more times. The V call is TRBV4-3, the J call TRBJ2-3; D gene unclear. The germline CDR1 and CDR2 sequences are LGHNA and YSLEER. There are 13 residues in the CDR3. Between the trimmed V and J ends, which lost 0 bases and 8 bases, there was a span of 9 bases. This chain's CDR3 is CASSQDPIGTQYF. DNA for the CDR3: TGCGCCAGCAGCCAAGATCCTATAGGTACGCAGTATTTT.

V usage is TRBV28 and J usage is TRBJ2-6; the match to TRBD1 covers 10 bases. Looked up from germline, CDR1 is MDHEN and CDR2 is SYDVKM. The CDR3 consists of 16 residues. V was clipped by 5 bases and J by 1 base; unmatched bases: 2. The CDR3, as DNA: TGTGCCAGCAGTGGGACAGGGGAGTCTGGGGCCAACGTCCTGACTTTC. This translates into CASSGTGESGANVLTF.

CDR3 bases: TGTGCTAGTGGCTGGACAAGGCCGAACACTGAAGCTTTCTTT. Translated: CASGWTRPNTEAFF. This sequence joins TRBV12-5 and TRBJ1-1, with D tentatively TRBD1 (5 bases). Germline values: CDR1 LGHNT, CDR2 FRNRAP. There are 14 residues in the CDR3. V was pared by 6 bases and J by 1 base, with 12 bases between.

This clonotype was found many times. V usage is TRBV6-5 and J usage is TRBJ2-3; D is unclear. Germline CDR1 reads MNHEY; CDR2 reads SVGAGI. V was cut by 2 bases and J by 0 bases, with 3 bases left in between. This CDR3 contains 13 residues. The CDR3 sequence: CASSYASTDTQYF. CDR3 sequence (DNA): TGTGCCAGCAGTTACGCTAGCACAGATACGCAGTATTTT.

CDR3: CASSLAAGVNKLFF. In DNA form, the CDR3 reads TGTGCCAGCAGCTTGGCTGCAGGGGTTAATAAACTGTTTTTT. The rearrangement links TRBV7-2 to TRBJ1-4; possible D gene TRBD1, 6 bases. Germline values: CDR1 SGHTA, CDR2 FQGNSA. The V end was cut by 3 bases, the J end by 11 bases, with 16 bases between. This CDR3 has 14 amino acids. The entire variable domain, with the rest obtained from reference TRBV7-2 and TRBJ1-4, is as follows: GAGVSQSPSNKVTEKGKDVELRCDPISGHTALYWYRQSLGQGLEFLIYFQGNSAPDKSGLPSDRFSAERTGGSVSTLTIQRTQQEDSAVYLCASSLAAGVNKLFFGSGTQLSVL.

This chain connects TRBV29-1 to TRBJ1-1; D is uncertain. The CDR3 is made up of 12 amino acids. V dropped 4 bases and J dropped 3 bases, with 9 bases sitting between them. Germline loops: CDR1 SQVTM, CDR2 ANQGSEA. The CDR3 DNA follows: TGCAGCGTTGGGGTAGAATACACTGAAGCTTTCTTT. Encoded protein: CSVGVEYTEAFF.